This paragraph covers one TCR beta chain sequence. Which antigen it targets is not known. No quality values exist for individual bases; no much larger clone is one base distant. The germline V gene specifies SGHDT as CDR1 and YYEEEE as CDR2. V gives up 1 base and J gives up 3 bases, and the segment between their germline ends measures 5 bases. The CDR3 sequence holds 12 residues, the cysteine and phenylalanine included. The read is trimmed to its CDR3 DNA, 36 bases read in frame from base 1. The sample originates from a study of beta chain features in type 1 diabetes (dated by TCRdb to the late 2010s). With respect to the entire study: No differences in mean age, gender distribution, total cell number or subset yield were found between patients and healthy donors. A total of 100 million to 110 million sorted cells were examined across all samples, and a strong correlation was observed between cell number per subset and RNA yield. The study compared the TCRB repertoires of sorted circulating CD4+ T cell subsets in recently diagnosed type 1 diabetes patients with those in matched healthy donors. Naive and central memory subsets were obtained from all 30 or so donors, but regulatory and stem cell-like memory subsets were isolated from only 8 patients and 8 healthy donors.

The paper as a whole reports these results and caveats: Because small numbers of individuals were included in the HLA sub-analyses, any influence of HLA type on TCRB rearrangement was left unresolved. Fewer insertions and more nucleotide deletions at VDJ recombination sites were observed in patients with type 1 diabetes, implying thymic rearrangement abnormalities. Because cDNA was sequenced instead of genomic DNA, highly expressing activated cells could be over-represented, though the groups showed no difference in activation or CD3 levels. PCR might favor shorter templates, but patient and control samples were amplified and corrected together, so any skew would affect both groups equally. A moderate but significant shortening of TCRB CDR3 length was observed in type 1 diabetes patients in all four CD4+ subsets. Naive, central memory and regulatory TCRB repertoires appeared more similar among patients than among healthy donors.

Each donor gave one peripheral blood draw, roughly 0.12 L on average, collected into heparinised tubes. Naive, central memory, regulatory and stem cell-like memory CD4+ T cells were sorted on a BD FACSAria II using a panel including CD45RO, CCR7, CD25, CD127, CD95 and CD27. Purity was above 95% for every sorted population. PBMCs were separated immediately by Lymphoprep density gradient centrifugation and were stained directly, without being cultured. So that batch effects would be minimized, each experiment stained and sorted samples in pairs, pairing one healthy donor with one patient. The High Capacity cDNA Reverse Transcription Kit was used to reverse transcribe all of the isolated RNA, meaning that expressed TCRB transcripts were what got sequenced. Naive, central memory and regulatory T cell samples underwent deep immunoSEQ sequencing, averaging about 3.57 million total reads per sample. Sorted cells were lysed in RLT buffer and RNA was extracted with DNase-treated RNeasy Micro or Mini kits, depending on cell number. To prevent cross-contamination, each cell subset was processed individually, whereas patient and healthy donor samples were processed jointly. The immunoSEQ multiplex PCR was used to amplify TCRB sequences from cDNA, generating 87-bp fragments that spanned the CDR3 region. The amplicons were sequenced using the Illumina HiSeq platform. The paper's data handling went like this. PCR bias was corrected computationally using synthetic template baselines, and reads within Hamming distance 2 were collapsed, with unmergeable singletons discarded. Reads were aligned against IMGT to assign V, D and J genes, CDR3 length and insertions or deletions at six rearrangement sites. Within each subset, clonotype counts were normalized to the number of sorted cells before true diversity and Gini coefficients were calculated with the tcR R package. Repertoire sharing was quantified using the overlap coefficient calculated on TCRB nucleotide sequences. As a proxy for the pre-selection repertoire, out-of-frame TCRB sequences from naive cells were analyzed. This is the immuneACCESS table as TCRdb keeps it, with only in-frame sequences that have V and J called. A part of the clones is gone; compared with another copy, unresolved V genes explain less than half, and the rest is unexplained. V and J calls and clone size are copied from that table; D and trimming were computed from the DNA. The sample table records approximately 340,000 clones; approximately 15% of these occur just once. Under 0.02% of the sample is taken by the ten largest.

The sequenced material came from naive CD4+ T cells from blood. The cell subset or site label here, explained by the study, means: true naive CD4+ T cells. This receptor was identified in a woman aged 18-29 years in good health. The rearrangement combines TRBV5-6 with TRBJ2-7, with no D gene named confidently. The nucleotides are TGTGCCAGCAGCTTGACAGACTACGAGCAGTACTTC. This gives the protein CASSLTDYEQYF.